The rows below give T cell receptor beta chains drawn from one sample of a study of control samples from healthy donors and cancer patients. Libraries were prepared by immunoSEQ multiplex PCR; TCRdb keeps only in-frame clonotypes and omits some of them. The data contain 150,000 to 180,000 clones, approximately 96% of them singletons. The sample comprised blood. Source of these receptors: a man aged 40-55 years in good health. Each CDR3 is given without its conserved first and last residue. D genes are given only for firm matches.

TRBV28,TRBD1,TRBJ1-5,ASSPGQVNQPQH
TRBV19,NA,TRBJ1-1,ASTPSQVLAF
TRBV27,NA,TRBJ1-6,ASSLLGSPLH
TRBV7-5,NA,TRBJ1-4,VRSSTTGARVDIFWDEKLF
TRBV5-1,TRBD2,TRBJ2-2,ASSLVGGGASGELF
TRBV13,NA,TRBJ2-1,ASSTGEALEQF
TRBV28,NA,TRBJ1-3,ASSLFTALYSGNTIY
TRBV6-1,NA,TRBJ1-2,ASSEVSVFSYGYT
TRBV28,TRBD1,TRBJ2-3,ASSPTGGLTDTQY
TRBV18,NA,TRBJ1-3,ASSPWSSSGNTIY
TRBV27,TRBD1,TRBJ2-7,ASSLAAGTGAEQY
TRBV27,TRBD1,TRBJ2-1,ASSSTGAASSARAYNEQF
TRBV10-2,NA,TRBJ2-2,ASSAASAGELF
TRBV5-6,NA,TRBJ1-1,ASTFDMNTEAF
TRBV5-1,NA,TRBJ1-1,ASTLGGGTNTEAF
TRBV11-2,NA,TRBJ2-2,ASSFLESSPTNTGELF
TRBV24-1,TRBD1,TRBJ1-3,ATKLTGSGNTIY
TRBV4-1,NA,TRBJ1-3,ASSQDRAAGNTIY
TRBV27,NA,TRBJ1-1,ASSLSGTNTEAF
TRBV6-6,TRBD1,TRBJ1-5,ASSTQQGDFNQPQH
TRBV27,TRBD1,TRBJ1-2,ASSLSGTGGIYGYT
TRBV9,TRBD2,TRBJ2-1,ASSVGGGDYNEQF
TRBV12-5,TRBD1,TRBJ1-1,ASGWIGQGAGEAF
TRBV19,NA,TRBJ2-4,ASSDGQGLAKNIQY
TRBV4-1,NA,TRBJ1-5,ASSLQINQPQH
TRBV2,NA,TRBJ1-1,ASSVGVNTEAF
TRBV24-1,TRBD1,TRBJ2-3,ATAEGAMGTDTQY
TRBV2,TRBD1,TRBJ1-5,ASRVTRVTGGSNQPQH
TRBV25-1,NA,TRBJ2-1,ASSDWDSYDEQF
TRBV4-1,NA,TRBJ2-7,ASSQDRGAYEQY
TRBV19,NA,TRBJ2-6,ASSIGSGAGANVLT
TRBV2,TRBD1,TRBJ1-2,ASSGNMPGDRGWGYT
TRBV18,NA,TRBJ1-6,DSSPLSSYNSPLH
TRBV18,NA,TRBJ2-1,ASSPLGSSYNEQF
TRBV11-2,TRBD2,TRBJ2-1,ASSLATGLGANEQF
TRBV6-2/TRBV6-3,TRBD1,TRBJ1-1,ASSQNRDRGSPGTEAF
TRBV19,NA,TRBJ1-5,ASSAVGNQPQH
TRBV29-1,NA,TRBJ1-2,SVYAQEDYGYT
TRBV7-9,NA,TRBJ1-2,ASSLGPGGPIGNNYGYT
TRBV4-1,NA,TRBJ1-6,ASSQATSFNSPLH
TRBV19,TRBD1,TRBJ2-7,ASSGDRVGSYEQY
TRBV7-2,NA,TRBJ2-7,ASSLDFYEQY
TRBV6-2/TRBV6-3,NA,TRBJ2-5,ASSYSRGFVETQY
TRBV6-5,NA,TRBJ2-1,ASSLGPRDEQF
TRBV10-3,NA,TRBJ2-7,AISESGRVKQY
TRBV6-6,NA,TRBJ1-6,ATQDSGLTPLH
TRBV7-9,TRBD1,TRBJ1-2,ASSPPGQGYGYT
TRBV27,NA,TRBJ1-2,ASSLDGGPYGYT
TRBV30,TRBD2,TRBJ2-1,AWGGVWRDDEQF
TRBV4-2,NA,TRBJ1-4,ASSQASEATNEKLF
TRBV18,NA,TRBJ2-3,ASSPRTLGGTDTQY
TRBV29-1,TRBD1,TRBJ1-2,SVRRTGGERSYGYT
TRBV28,TRBD2,TRBJ2-3,ASSPGGIDTQY
TRBV6-4,NA,TRBJ2-3,ASSLDSSDTQY
TRBV30,TRBD1,TRBJ1-2,AWSVGGETARNYGYT
TRBV25-1,TRBD1,TRBJ2-1,ASRGQLYNEQF
TRBV18,TRBD2,TRBJ2-1,ASSLFPGLAGGNNEQF